Shown below are 30 T cell receptor beta chains from a single sample sequenced in a study of blood T cell repertoires in COVID-19. Measured with immunoSEQ multiplex PCR; TCRdb has only the in-frame clones, and not every one. The sample records about 210,000 clones, approximately 88% being singletons. Source material: PBMCs or T cells enriched from blood (not recorded which). The receptors come from a middle-aged woman with acute COVID-19.

CDR3 sequence reads: CASSWDSHQPQHF. CDR3 sequence (DNA): TGTGCCAGCAGCTGGGACAGCCATCAGCCCCAGCATTTT. This sequence joins TRBV7-2 and TRBJ1-5; the match to TRBD1 covers 7 bases. CDR1 and CDR2 from the germline V gene are SGHTA and FQGNSA. The V and J ends lost 4 bases and 5 bases, in that order; junction bases with no gene match: 2. The CDR3 spans 13 residues.

The V and J genes are TRBV7-2 and TRBJ2-1, with 7 bases aligning to TRBD2. Losses at the gene ends were 2 bases for V and 8 bases for J; bases not matched to a gene: 6. CDR1 SGHTA and CDR2 FQGNSA come from the germline V gene. The CDR3 consists of 14 residues. The CDR3 spells CASSLSLTSHEQFF. The CDR3 DNA reads as TGTGCCAGCAGCTTATCCTTGACTAGCCATGAGCAGTTCTTC.

This CDR3 reads CASSTGQGLSEQYF. DNA of the CDR3: TGTGCCAGTAGTACGGGACAGGGTTTAAGTGAGCAGTACTTC. V usage is TRBV19 and J usage is TRBJ2-7; 9 positions agree with TRBD1. Looked up from germline, CDR1 is LNHDA and CDR2 is SQIVND (reference sequence). Unmatched junction bases numbered 8, after V lost 4 bases and J lost 7 bases. The CDR3 is 14 amino acids.

This chain joins TRBV24-1 and TRBJ2-5, with TRBD2 identical over 10 bases. The CDR3 is 14 amino acids. The germline gives CDR1 KGHDR, CDR2 SFDVKD. Unmatched junction bases numbered 5, after V lost 6 bases and J lost 5 bases. Here the CDR3 DNA reads TGTGCCACCAGTTCGAGCGGGAGGGGCGAGACCCAGTACTTC. Translating gives CATSSSGRGETQYF.

The chain is built from TRBV6-5 and TRBJ1-5; D may be TRBD1 (5 bases). This CDR3 region has 15 residues. V lost 7 bases to trimming and J lost 0 bases, with 13 bases between them. Per the germline V gene, CDR1 is MNHEY and CDR2 is SVGAGI. In DNA form, the CDR3 reads TGTGCCAGCACCTCTGACAGATATAGCAATCAGCCCCAGCATTTT. It codes for CASTSDRYSNQPQHF.

Here the CDR3 reads CASSPRAAQETQYF. The CDR3 nucleotides are TGTGCCAGCTCACCACGGGCAGCCCAAGAGACCCAGTACTTC. This sequence joins TRBV18 and TRBJ2-5; D unresolved. Germline values: CDR1 KGHSH, CDR2 LQKENI. V shed 1 base and J shed 1 base, with 7 bases lying between them. This CDR3 comprises 14 residues.

The chain carries TRBV18 and TRBJ1-2; TRBD1 is a possible D gene (6 bases). Germline-derived CDR1 and CDR2 are KGHSH and LQKENI. The length of the CDR3 is 13 residues. V lost 3 bases to trimming and J lost 8 bases, with 13 bases between them. The CDR3 region is CASSPQGSWGYTF. Here the CDR3 DNA reads TGTGCCAGCTCACCTCAGGGGTCGTGGGGCTACACCTTC.

This sequence joins TRBV6-6 and TRBJ2-3; D perhaps matches TRBD2 (6 bases). The V gene's germline CDR1 is MNHNY and CDR2 SVGAGI (reference sequence). This CDR3 is 16 amino acids long. V was pared by 6 bases and J by 3 bases, with 19 bases between. This CDR3 reads CASSRPSSRGTDTQYF. CDR3 bases: TGTGCCAGCAGCCGACCCTCCTCTCGGGGGACAGATACGCAGTATTTT.

A word on this clone: Other DNA sequences in the same sample also yield this CDR3. The chain links TRBV24-1 to TRBJ2-1; 12 nucleotides agree with TRBD2. Per the germline V gene, CDR1 is KGHDR and CDR2 is SFDVKD. The CDR3 totals 16 residues. V lost 3 bases to trimming and J lost 6 bases; unmatched junction nucleotides: 5. This CDR3 reads CATSDPTSGRANEQFF. For the CDR3, the DNA is TGTGCCACCAGTGATCCGACTAGCGGGAGAGCCAATGAGCAGTTCTTC.

This sequence joins TRBV2 and TRBJ2-3; 8 bases are a match to TRBD1. V was clipped by 5 bases and J by 2 bases; unmatched bases: 9. The CDR3 totals 16 residues. The germline CDR1 and CDR2 sequences are SNHLY and FYNNEI. The CDR3 DNA reads TGTGCCAGCAGTTACCGGACAGGGCCACCCACAGATACGCAGTATTTT. Translation gives CASSYRTGPPTDTQYF. Combining the CDR3 with reference TRBV2 and TRBJ2-3 gives the whole variable domain EPEVTQTPSHQVTQMGQEVILRCVPISNHLYFYWYRQILGQKVEFLVSFYNNEISEKSEIFDDQFSVERPDGSNFTLKIRSTKLEDSAMYFCASSYRTGPPTDTQYFGPGTRLTVL.

This clone was recorded once. The chain links TRBV19 to TRBJ1-5; no firm D call. The length of the CDR3 is 16 residues. Germline CDR1 and CDR2: LNHDA and SQIVND (reference sequence). Trimming removed 3 bases from V and 4 bases from J, with 16 bases in between. The CDR3 DNA is TGTGCCAGTAGTATCGGAGCCGGGGTAGGAAATCAGCCCCAGCATTTT. Translated: CASSIGAGVGNQPQHF.

The chain links TRBV7-2 to TRBJ2-5, with D perhaps matching TRBD2 (5 bases). This CDR3 comprises 15 residues. Germline values: CDR1 SGHTA, CDR2 FQGNSA. V was pared by 5 bases and J by 4 bases, with 17 bases between. In nucleotides, the CDR3 is TGTGCCAGCAGCCCGGATCGGGGTCGGCTAGAGACCCAGTACTTC. It codes for CASSPDRGRLETQYF.

The rearrangement uses TRBV27 and TRBJ1-2; TRBD1 matches at 10 bases. The CDR3 contains 15 residues. With 5 bases clipped from V and 2 bases from J, the junction kept 5 bases outside the gene matches. The germline V gene has CDR1 MNHEY and CDR2 SMNVEV (reference sequence). CDR3 loop: CASSAPGQGNYGYTF. The CDR3 DNA reads TGTGCCAGCAGTGCGCCGGGACAGGGGAACTATGGCTACACCTTC.

V is TRBV19 and J is TRBJ2-7; TRBD1 matches 9 bases. Germline CDR1 is LNHDA and CDR2 is SQIVND (reference sequence). The V and J ends lost 5 bases and 5 bases, in that order; junction bases with no gene match: 16. The CDR3 covers 17 residues. This CDR3 is CASSPRDREGSHDEQYV. The CDR3 DNA sequence: TGTGCCAGTAGTCCCCGGGACAGGGAGGGATCTCACGACGAGCAGTACGTC.

The rearrangement joins TRBV7-8 to TRBJ2-2; possibly TRBD2 for D (6 bases). The V gene lost 5 bases and the J gene lost 2 bases, with 12 bases spanning the gap. This CDR3 contains 15 residues. Germline lookup yields CDR1 SGHVS and CDR2 FQNEAQ. The CDR3 DNA reads TGTGCCAGCAGCCCCGGGGGTGTAAACACCGGGGAGCTGTTTTTT. Protein product: CASSPGGVNTGELFF.

The chain combines TRBV7-2 with TRBJ2-7; 7 bases line up with TRBD2. The germline CDR1 and CDR2 sequences are SGHTA and FQGNSA. The CDR3 is 14 amino acids. V dropped 2 bases and J dropped 2; count of bases not matched to a gene: 3. The CDR3 DNA follows: TGTGCCAGCAGCTTATCTAGCGGAGCCTACGAGCAGTACTTC. Its protein product is CASSLSSGAYEQYF.

The chain has TRBV24-1 and TRBJ1-2; 7 bases fit TRBD1. Germline CDR1 is KGHDR and CDR2 is SFDVKD. This CDR3 contains 12 residues. V lost 3 bases to trimming and J lost 13 bases; unmatched junction nucleotides: 7. Here the CDR3 DNA reads TGTGCCACCAGTGATCACAGGGGCCTTGGCACCTTC. This codes for CATSDHRGLGTF.

Only a few counts were recorded for this clone. The chain carries TRBV5-1 and TRBJ2-2, with a possible D match to TRBD2 (6 bases). Germline assignment: CDR1 SGHRS and CDR2 YFSETQ. The CDR3 runs 17 residues. V lost 3 bases to trimming and J lost 0 bases, with 15 bases between them. The CDR3 DNA reads as TGCGCCAGCAGCTCGGCGGCTAGCGCGTCGAACACCGGGGAGCTGTTTTTT. Protein sequence: CASSSAASASNTGELFF.

V is TRBV28 and J is TRBJ2-7; no definite D call. This CDR3 comprises 14 residues. Trimming removed 5 bases at V and 0 bases at J, with 11 bases between. Germline values: CDR1 MDHEN, CDR2 SYDVKM. This chain's CDR3 is CASSRSSGSYEQYF. CDR3 in DNA: TGTGCCAGCAGTCGAAGCTCAGGCTCCTACGAGCAGTACTTC.

This clone occurred once. The gene calls are TRBV15 and TRBJ1-1; D gene ambiguous. The V gene's germline CDR1 is LNHNV and CDR2 YYDKDF (reference sequence). Trimming stripped 0 bases from V and 1 base from J, with 6 bases between. The length of the CDR3 is 14 residues. The CDR3 loop is CATSRDGGNTEAFF. The CDR3 coding sequence is TGTGCCACCAGCAGAGATGGAGGGAACACTGAAGCTTTCTTT.

The CDR3 bases are TGCGCCAGCCGCGTCCGGGGGTCAGATACGCAGTATTTT. Translation gives CASRVRGSDTQYF. The genes are TRBV10-2 and TRBJ2-3; D may be TRBD2 (6 bases). Trimming took 8 bases from V and 4 from J, leaving 13 bases between them. CDR1 and CDR2 from the germline V gene are WSHSY and SAAADI. The CDR3 length is 13 residues.

The rearrangement joins TRBV6-5 to TRBJ1-2; a possible D gene is TRBD1 (5 bases). V lost 2 bases to trimming and J lost 5 bases, with 12 bases between them. The CDR3 is 14 residues long. Germline V lookup: CDR1 MNHEY, CDR2 SVGAGI. The CDR3 nucleotides are TGTGCCAGCAGTTACGGGGCTACCCTATATGGCTACACCTTC. This codes for CASSYGATLYGYTF.

The rearrangement uses TRBV7-2 and TRBJ2-3; D uncertain. V was pared by 3 bases and J by 7 bases, with 11 bases between. Germline V gene sequence: CDR1 SGHTA, CDR2 FQGNSA. The length of the CDR3 is 13 residues. The CDR3: CASSFQERYTQYF. The CDR3 nucleotides are TGTGCCAGCAGCTTCCAGGAACGTTATACGCAGTATTTT.

V is TRBV3-1 (or the pseudogene TRBV3-2) and J is TRBJ1-2; maybe TRBD1 (5 bases). V dropped 0 bases and J dropped 4 bases, with 9 bases sitting between them. The CDR3 has 14 amino acids. Germline V gene lookup returns CDR1 LGHDT and CDR2 YNNKEL (reference sequence). CDR3 coding DNA: TGTGCCAGCAGCCAAGAAAAAAGGGGCTATGGCTACACCTTC. Translated, it gives CASSQEKRGYGYTF.

This chain connects TRBV2 to TRBJ2-7; tentative D call: TRBD2 (6 bases). Trimming removed 7 bases from V and 5 bases from J, with 12 bases in between. Germline V gene data show CDR1 as SNHLY and CDR2 as FYNNEI. The CDR3 has 12 residues. Here the CDR3 DNA reads TGTGCCAGCAAGACTAGTCGGGACGAGCAGTACGTC. Its translation is CASKTSRDEQYV.

V gene TRBV6-5 combines with J gene TRBJ1-2; possible D gene TRBD1, 6 bases. Germline V CDR1 and CDR2: MNHEY, SVGAGI. Trimming removed 5 bases at V and 0 bases at J, with 10 bases between. The CDR3 loop spans 14 amino acids. Written as DNA, the CDR3 is TGTGCCAGCAGTCCAGGGGCCCCTAACTATGGCTACACCTTC. It encodes CASSPGAPNYGYTF.

V is TRBV7-9 and J is TRBJ2-2, with no clear D. V was pared by 7 bases and J by 8 bases, with 14 bases between. Per germline, CDR1 SEHNR and CDR2 FQNEAQ (reference sequence). The CDR3 covers 13 residues. The CDR3 loop reads CASKESEKGELFF. CDR3 in DNA: TGTGCCAGCAAGGAATCGGAGAAAGGGGAGCTGTTTTTT.

CDR3 sequence reads: CAISEGSGYTF. CDR3 DNA: TGTGCCATCAGTGAGGGGAGCGGCTACACCTTC. The chain combines TRBV10-3 with TRBJ1-2; D is uncertain. The V end lost 2 bases, the J end lost 8 bases, and 6 bases lay between the germline ends. The germline CDR1 and CDR2 sequences are ENHRY and SYGVKD. The CDR3 has 11 amino acids.

The V and J genes are TRBV4-3 and TRBJ2-3, with TRBD1 matching over 11 bases. The V segment lost 6 bases and the J segment 4 bases; nucleotides outside the gene matches: 6. CDR1 and CDR2 from the germline V gene are LGHNA and YSLEER. This CDR3 contains 15 residues. The CDR3 loop is CASSRDRGSADTQYF. The CDR3 region has the DNA TGCGCCAGCAGTCGGGACAGGGGGTCAGCAGATACGCAGTATTTT.

The chain joins TRBV4-3 to TRBJ1-2; the match to TRBD1 covers 9 bases. Germline V gene sequence: CDR1 LGHNA, CDR2 YSLEER. V shed 0 bases and J 4 bases; nucleotides not matched to a gene: 3. CDR3 length: 15 amino acids. CDR3 protein: CASSQEAGQGYGYTF. CDR3 nucleotide sequence: TGCGCCAGCAGCCAAGAAGCGGGACAGGGCTATGGCTACACCTTC.